A selection of T cell receptor beta chains follows, all from one sample in a study of cytotoxic CD8 clonotypes in ibrutinib-treated CLL. The assay was immunoSEQ multiplex PCR, and TCRdb's table has in-frame clones only and misses some. The sample carries 95,000 to 100,000 clones, 70% to 80% recorded once. The specimen was PBMCs, collected after 12 months of ibrutinib treatment. All receptors come from a human donor with chronic lymphocytic leukemia. The CDR3 runs from the conserved cysteine through the conserved F or W. Each record gives: D gene, clone size, V gene, J gene, CDR3 DNA, CDR3 protein. The D gene is left open where the match is weak. A clone size is listed for some rows: how often the clone was seen (once, few, many), or a class if it is expanded.

.,once,TRBV6-6,TRBJ1-1,TGTGCCAGCCGAGAGGGACCTGAAGCTTTCTTT,CASREGPEAFF
.,.,TRBV7-2,TRBJ2-7,TGTGCCAGCAGCTTAGCAAGGACCAGCGCCTACGAGCAGTACTTC,CASSLARTSAYEQYF
.,.,TRBV6-6,TRBJ2-6,TGTGCCAGCAAGGGAACCTCTGGGGCCAACGTCCTGACTTTC,CASKGTSGANVLTF
.,.,TRBV5-6,TRBJ1-5,TGTGCCAGCAGCTTGTCGAGTGGAAATCAGCCCCAGCATTTT,CASSLSSGNQPQHF
.,.,TRBV19,TRBJ1-2,TGTGCCAGTAGTATATCGAACCCAGAGGACTATGGCTACACCTTC,CASSISNPEDYGYTF
.,.,TRBV6-4,TRBJ1-5,TGTGCCAGCCCCTTGAGGAGACGCGACTATCAGCCCCAGCATTTT,CASPLRRRDYQPQHF
TRBD2,.,TRBV4-2,TRBJ2-2,TGTGCCAGCAGCTTAGGACTAGCGGGGGCCGGGGAGCTGTTTTTT,CASSLGLAGAGELFF
.,few,TRBV10-1,TRBJ2-1,TGCGCCAGCAGTGAGGGAGGACTCTACCTCAATGAGCAGTTCTTC,CASSEGGLYLNEQFF
.,once,TRBV2,TRBJ1-3,TGTGCCAGCGGACAGAACACCATATATTTT,CASGQNTIYF
.,.,TRBV6-5,TRBJ2-3,TGTGCCAGCAGTTTCGCCGGCAGATCTAGCACAGATACGCAGTATTTT,CASSFAGRSSTDTQYF
.,.,TRBV6-1,TRBJ2-2,TGTGCCAGCACGGCGAACAGAAAGAACACCGGGGAGCTGTTTTTT,CASTANRKNTGELFF
.,.,TRBV5-6,TRBJ1-4,TGTGCCAGCGGCCCGGGAGGCCGAGCTGAAAAACTGTTTTTT,CASGPGGRAEKLFF